This T cell receptor (beta chain) is drawn from a study of glioma-infiltrating T cells. This clonotype was detected many times. TCR alpha and beta CDR3 regions were amplified from RNA using iRepertoire nested multiplex PCR. One entry per CDR3 protein, called by TCRdb with MiXCR from the multiplex PCR reads. The sample holds about 130,000 distinct CDR3 sequences, approximately 24% seen once. This TCR derives from a human donor with low-grade glioma or glioblastoma, undergoing nonglioma brain surgery, or in good health (not recorded which). Sequencing input: glioma tissue, nonneoplastic brain tissue, or PBMCs (not recorded which).

CDR3 residues: CASSLTRLAAPGELFF. Here the CDR3 DNA reads TGTGCCAGCAGTTTAACGAGACTAGCGGCCCCCGGGGAGCTGTTTTTT. The chain uses TRBV27 and TRBJ2-2; 9 bases line up with TRBD2. The V segment lost 2 bases and the J segment 6 bases; nucleotides outside the gene matches: 7. CDR1 and CDR2 (germline): MNHEY, SMNVEV (reference sequence). The CDR3 consists of 16 residues.